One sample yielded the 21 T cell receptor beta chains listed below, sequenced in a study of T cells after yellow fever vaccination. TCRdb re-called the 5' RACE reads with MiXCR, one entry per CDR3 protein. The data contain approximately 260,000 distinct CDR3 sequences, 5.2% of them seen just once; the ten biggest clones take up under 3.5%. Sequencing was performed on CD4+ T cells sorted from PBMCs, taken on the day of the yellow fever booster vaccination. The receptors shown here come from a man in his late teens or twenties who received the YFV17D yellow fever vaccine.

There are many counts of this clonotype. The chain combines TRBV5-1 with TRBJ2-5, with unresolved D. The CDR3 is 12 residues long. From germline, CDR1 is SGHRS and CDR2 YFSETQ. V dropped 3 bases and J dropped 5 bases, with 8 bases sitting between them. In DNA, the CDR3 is TGCGCCAGCAGCTACGATAGGGAGACCCAGTACTTC. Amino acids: CASSYDRETQYF.

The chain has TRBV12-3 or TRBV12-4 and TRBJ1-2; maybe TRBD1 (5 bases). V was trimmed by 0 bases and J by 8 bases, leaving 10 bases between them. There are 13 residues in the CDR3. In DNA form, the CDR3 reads TGTGCCAGCAGTTTAGCGCAGGGTGCCGGCTACACCTTC. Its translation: CASSLAQGAGYTF.

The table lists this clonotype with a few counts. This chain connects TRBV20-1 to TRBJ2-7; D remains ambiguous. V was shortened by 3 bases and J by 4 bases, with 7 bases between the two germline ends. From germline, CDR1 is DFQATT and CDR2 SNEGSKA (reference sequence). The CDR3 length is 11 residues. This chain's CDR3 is CSARMDYEQYV. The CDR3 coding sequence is TGCAGTGCTAGGATGGATTACGAGCAGTACGTC.

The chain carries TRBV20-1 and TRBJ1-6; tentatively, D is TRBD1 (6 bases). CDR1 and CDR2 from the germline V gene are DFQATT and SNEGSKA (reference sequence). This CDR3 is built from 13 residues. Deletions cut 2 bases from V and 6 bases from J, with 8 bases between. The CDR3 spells CSARTGPNSPLHF. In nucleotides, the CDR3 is TGCAGTGCTAGAACAGGGCCTAATTCACCCCTCCACTTT.

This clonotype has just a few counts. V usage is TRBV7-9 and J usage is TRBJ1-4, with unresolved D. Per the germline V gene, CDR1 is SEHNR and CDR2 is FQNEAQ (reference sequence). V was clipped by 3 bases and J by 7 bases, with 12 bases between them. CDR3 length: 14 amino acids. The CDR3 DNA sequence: TGTGCCAGCAGCTTGGAGGGAGGCGGTGAAAAACTGTTTTTT. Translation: CASSLEGGGEKLFF.

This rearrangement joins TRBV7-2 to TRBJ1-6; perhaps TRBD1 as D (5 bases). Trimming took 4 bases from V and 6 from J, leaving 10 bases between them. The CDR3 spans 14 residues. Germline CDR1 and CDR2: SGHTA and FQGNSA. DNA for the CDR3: TGTGCCAGCAGCTCGGGACGGACTAATTCACCCCTCCACTTT. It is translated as CASSSGRTNSPLHF.

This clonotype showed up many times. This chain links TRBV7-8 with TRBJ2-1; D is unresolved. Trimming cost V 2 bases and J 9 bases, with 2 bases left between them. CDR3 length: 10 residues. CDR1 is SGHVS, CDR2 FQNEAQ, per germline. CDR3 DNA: TGTGCCAGCAGCTTAACTGAGCAGTTCTTC. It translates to CASSLTEQFF.

CDR3 amino acids: CATSRQPGLAVLGPDTQYF. CDR3 sequence (DNA): TGTGCCACCAGCAGACAACCGGGACTAGCGGTTCTAGGTCCAGATACGCAGTATTTT. The chain joins TRBV15 to TRBJ2-3, with 11 nucleotides matching TRBD2. The CDR3 has 19 amino acids. The junction had 14 bases not matched to a gene; V was cut back by 2 bases and J by 4 bases. The V gene's germline CDR1 is LNHNV and CDR2 YYDKDF (reference sequence).

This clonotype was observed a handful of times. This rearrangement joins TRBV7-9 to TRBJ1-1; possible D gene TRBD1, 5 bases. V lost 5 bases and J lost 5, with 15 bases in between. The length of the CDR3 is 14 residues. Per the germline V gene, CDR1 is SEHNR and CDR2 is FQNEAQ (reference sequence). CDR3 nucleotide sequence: TGTGCCAGCAGCGCCCGGGGGGAGAGGACTGAAGCTTTCTTT. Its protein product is CASSARGERTEAFF.

The CDR3 DNA reads TGCAGCGTTGGACAGGGTCATAATTCACCCCTCCACTTT. Its translation is CSVGQGHNSPLHF. The rearrangement uses TRBV29-1 and TRBJ1-6; 7 nucleotides line up with TRBD1. This CDR3 has 13 residues. Per the germline V gene, CDR1 is SQVTM and CDR2 is ANQGSEA. The trim removed 4 bases at V and 5 bases at J, leaving 2 bases unmatched.

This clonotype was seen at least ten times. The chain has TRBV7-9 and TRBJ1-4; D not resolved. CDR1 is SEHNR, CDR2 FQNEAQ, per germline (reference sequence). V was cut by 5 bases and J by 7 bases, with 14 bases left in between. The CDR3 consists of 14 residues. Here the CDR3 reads CASSPGSGSEKLFF. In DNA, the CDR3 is TGTGCCAGCAGCCCTGGGTCCGGTAGTGAAAAACTGTTTTTT.

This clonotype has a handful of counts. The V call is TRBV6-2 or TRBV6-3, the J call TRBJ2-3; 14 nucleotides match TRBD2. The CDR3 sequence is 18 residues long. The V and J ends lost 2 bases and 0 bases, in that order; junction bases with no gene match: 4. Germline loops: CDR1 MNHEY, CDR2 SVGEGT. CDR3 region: CASSYGTSGGSSTDTQYF. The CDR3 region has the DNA TGTGCCAGCAGTTACGGGACTAGCGGGGGCTCTAGCACAGATACGCAGTATTTT.

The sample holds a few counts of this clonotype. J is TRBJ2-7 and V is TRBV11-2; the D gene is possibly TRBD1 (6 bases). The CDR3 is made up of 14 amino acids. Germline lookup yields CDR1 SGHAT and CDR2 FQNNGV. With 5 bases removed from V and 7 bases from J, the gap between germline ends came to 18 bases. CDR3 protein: CASSTRLLQGEQYV. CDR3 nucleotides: TGTGCCAGCAGCACCCGACTGCTACAGGGAGAGCAGTACGTC.

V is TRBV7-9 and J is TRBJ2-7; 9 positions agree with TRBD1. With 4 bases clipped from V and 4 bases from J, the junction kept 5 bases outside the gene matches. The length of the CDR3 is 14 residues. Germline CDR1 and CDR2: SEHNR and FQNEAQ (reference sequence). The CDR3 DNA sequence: TGTGCCAGCAGCTGGGGGACAGGGAATTACGAGCAGTACTTC. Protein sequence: CASSWGTGNYEQYF.

CDR3 sequence (DNA): TGTGCCAGCAGTTTATCCCCCCCTTGGGTCCTCTGGGATACGCAGTATTTT. It specifies CASSLSPPWVLWDTQYF. The V gene is TRBV27, the J gene TRBJ2-3; D is uncertain. The V end was cut by 0 bases, the J end by 6 bases, with 19 bases between. Germline V gene sequence: CDR1 MNHEY, CDR2 SMNVEV (reference sequence). The CDR3 loop spans 17 amino acids.

The CDR3 bases are TGTGCCAGCTCACCTCCACTTGGACAGGGGGCCGGGCCCCAGCATTTT. This sequence encodes CASSPPLGQGAGPQHF. The chain couples TRBV18 to TRBJ1-5, with 11 bases identical to TRBD1. There are 16 residues in the CDR3. Unmatched junction bases numbered 10, after V lost 3 bases and J lost 9 bases. CDR1 is KGHSH, CDR2 LQKENI, per germline.

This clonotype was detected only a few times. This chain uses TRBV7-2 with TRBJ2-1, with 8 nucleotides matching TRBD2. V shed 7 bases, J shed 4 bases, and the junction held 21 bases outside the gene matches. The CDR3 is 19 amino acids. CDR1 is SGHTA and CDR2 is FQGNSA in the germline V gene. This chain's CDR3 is CASTPQVVRAGGWYNEQFF. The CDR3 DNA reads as TGTGCCAGCACCCCGCAAGTTGTTCGCGCGGGGGGCTGGTACAATGAGCAGTTCTTC.

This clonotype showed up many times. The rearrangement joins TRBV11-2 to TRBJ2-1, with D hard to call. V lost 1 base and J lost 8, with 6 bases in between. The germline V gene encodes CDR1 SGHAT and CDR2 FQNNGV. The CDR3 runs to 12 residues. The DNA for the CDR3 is TGTGCCAGCAGCTTAGGAACGGATGAGCAGTTCTTC. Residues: CASSLGTDEQFF. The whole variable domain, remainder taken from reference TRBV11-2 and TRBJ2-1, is EAGVAQSPRYKIIEKRQSVAFWCNPISGHATLYWYQQILGQGPKLLIQFQNNGVVDDSQLPKDRFSAERLKGVDSTLKIQPAKLEDSAVYLCASSLGTDEQFFGPGTRLTVL.

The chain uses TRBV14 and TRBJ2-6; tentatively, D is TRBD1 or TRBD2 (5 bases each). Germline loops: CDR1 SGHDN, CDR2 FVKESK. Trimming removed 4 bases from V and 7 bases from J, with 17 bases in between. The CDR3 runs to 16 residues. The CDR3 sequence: CASSPPWGWGANVLTF. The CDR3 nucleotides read TGTGCCAGCAGCCCCCCTTGGGGGTGGGGTGCCAACGTCCTGACTTTC.

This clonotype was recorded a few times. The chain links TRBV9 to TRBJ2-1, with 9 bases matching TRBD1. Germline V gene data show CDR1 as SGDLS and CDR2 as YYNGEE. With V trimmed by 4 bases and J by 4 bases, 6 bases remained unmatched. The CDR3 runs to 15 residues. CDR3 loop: CASSPGQGRYNEQFF. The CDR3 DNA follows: TGTGCCAGCAGCCCCGGACAGGGGAGGTACAATGAGCAGTTCTTC.

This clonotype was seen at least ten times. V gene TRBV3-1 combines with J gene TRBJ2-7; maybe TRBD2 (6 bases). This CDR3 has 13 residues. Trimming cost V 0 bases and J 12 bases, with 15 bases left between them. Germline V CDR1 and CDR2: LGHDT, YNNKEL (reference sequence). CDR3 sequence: CASSQELAGRSYF. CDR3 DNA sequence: TGTGCCAGCAGCCAAGAACTAGCAGGACGGTCGTACTTC.